One and the same sample provided the 9 T cell receptor beta chains below, sequenced in a study of T cell responses to AZD1222 COVID-19 vaccine. The data were produced by immunoSEQ multiplex PCR, yet TCRdb's version contains in-frame clones alone and is incomplete. The sample records just under 90,000 clones, 88% being singletons. The source material was peripheral blood, sampled on day 0 of AZD1222 vaccination. The receptors were gathered from an adult in good health.

V is TRBV27 and J is TRBJ2-3, with TRBD2 matching 16 bases. V was pared by 8 bases and J by 1 base, with 12 bases of the junction left unmatched. CDR3 length: 19 residues. The germline gives CDR1 MNHEY, CDR2 SMNVEV (reference sequence). The CDR3 sequence is CASELPGLAGGRGTDTQYF. The CDR3 DNA reads as TGTGCCAGCGAATTACCGGGACTAGCGGGAGGGCGGGGCACAGATACGCAGTATTTT.

The chain links TRBV13 to TRBJ1-4; TRBD1 aligns across 7 bases. The CDR3 has 16 residues. Germline CDR1 and CDR2: PRHDT and FYEKMQ (reference sequence). V trimming: 2 bases; J trimming: 0 bases; junction bases outside the gene matches: 3. The DNA of the CDR3 is TGTGCCAGCAGCTTAAGTCAGGGGGCAACTAATGAAAAACTGTTTTTT. It specifies CASSLSQGATNEKLFF.

CDR3 DNA: TGCGCCAGCAGCCAAGGGCAGGGGGGCACAGATACGCAGTATTTT. Translated: CASSQGQGGTDTQYF. The chain has TRBV4-3 and TRBJ2-3; TRBD1 matches at 7 bases. Germline V gives CDR1 LGHNA, CDR2 YSLEER. J was trimmed by 1 base and V by 1 base; bases with no gene match: 2. The CDR3 loop spans 15 amino acids.

The V call is TRBV7-8, the J call TRBJ2-5; D call uncertain. The CDR3 runs 14 residues. The germline CDR1 and CDR2 sequences are SGHVS and FQNEAQ. V shed 2 bases and J shed 1 base, with 8 bases lying between them. The CDR3 coding sequence is TGTGCCAGCAGCTTACGAGGAGTCCAAGAGACCCAGTACTTC. Translating it yields CASSLRGVQETQYF.

V is TRBV18 and J is TRBJ1-2; 8 nucleotides agree with TRBD1. Germline lookup yields CDR1 KGHSH and CDR2 LQKENI. This CDR3 contains 17 residues. With 3 bases clipped from V and 2 bases from J, the junction kept 11 bases outside the gene matches. The CDR3 DNA follows: TGTGCCAGCTCACCCTCGGACAGGGATTTTCTGAACTATGGCTACACCTTC. It is translated as CASSPSDRDFLNYGYTF.

The rearrangement joins TRBV4-3 to TRBJ1-3; TRBD1 might be the D (5 bases). V was trimmed by 3 bases and J by 4 bases, leaving 13 bases between them. In germline, CDR1 is LGHNA, CDR2 YSLEER. There are 15 residues in the CDR3. CDR3 sequence: CASSQGGAVGNTIYF. CDR3 coding DNA: TGCGCCAGCAGCCAGGGAGGGGCGGTGGGAAACACCATATATTTT.

A single count supports this clone. The chain is built from TRBV7-9 and TRBJ2-5; TRBD2 matches 8 bases. The V gene end was trimmed by 3 bases and the J gene end by 14 bases; junction bases not matched to a gene: 5. CDR1 is SEHNR, CDR2 FQNEAQ, per germline (reference sequence). The CDR3 totals 11 residues. CDR3 bases: TGTGCCAGCAGCTTGCCAAGCGGGAGCTACTTC. Amino acids: CASSLPSGSYF.

The J gene is TRBJ2-1, the V gene TRBV3-1 (or the pseudogene TRBV3-2); perhaps D is TRBD1 or TRBD2 (5 bases each). There are 13 residues in the CDR3. CDR1 is LGHDT and CDR2 is YNNKEL in the germline V gene (reference sequence). V dropped 2 bases and J dropped 10 bases, with 12 bases sitting between them. CDR3 sequence: CASSQPTGLEQFF. CDR3 coding DNA: TGTGCCAGCAGCCAACCCACAGGACTCGAGCAGTTCTTC.

Only one count was recorded for this clone. This sequence joins TRBV6-6 and TRBJ2-5; no reliable D call. This CDR3 is built from 11 residues. The V gene lost 6 bases and the J gene lost 4 bases, with 6 bases spanning the gap. CDR1 MNHNY and CDR2 SVGAGI come from the germline V gene (reference sequence). The CDR3 nucleotides are TGTGCCAGCAGGGTGAGAGAGACCCAGTACTTC. It specifies CASRVRETQYF.